The entry below describes one T cell receptor beta chain. The specificity of this receptor is unknown. No qualities accompany the bases; no much larger clone lies one base away. The record originates from a study of T-cell reconstitution after alpha-beta-depleted transplantation in children (dated by TCRdb to 2015 to 2016). Regarding the research as a whole: T-cell immune reconstitution after TCRalphabeta/CD19-depleted allogeneic hematopoietic cell transplantation in children was quantitatively tracked in the study by means of TCR repertoire profiling. Study-level results and caveats: The apparently early recovery of alphabetaT-cell counts about two months after transplant reportedly depended on only several hundred rapidly expanded clones that came from non-depleted graft cells. The high TCRbeta diversity at day 60 in some patients was ascribed to recipient T cells and intrathymic progenitors that had survived conditioning. Over the following months the frequencies of hyperexpanded clones went down, and after one year T-cell counts and TCRbeta diversity were mostly credited to newly produced T cells.

According to the germline V gene, CDR1 reads MNHEY and CDR2 reads SVGEGT. V ends up 6 bases short and J 5 bases short, with an unmatched junction base count of 10. The cysteine opens and the phenylalanine closes a CDR3 of 15 amino acids. Just the 45-base CDR3 DNA is kept, in frame starting at base 1. In the paper's terms, the treatment or condition label means: allogeneic hematopoietic cell transplantation with graft depleted of TCRalphabeta T cells and CD19 B cells. TCRalphabeta/CD19-depleted allogeneic hematopoietic cell grafts were given to the transplant recipients, all of whom were children. Receptor libraries were prepared by PCR. The reads were generated on an Illumina HiSeq 2500. TCR libraries were prepared with molecular barcoding, using unique molecular identifiers to normalize TCRbeta repertoire quantification. In-frame beta chains were kept once TCRdb had trimmed the public reads at Q25 with fastp and called clones with MiXCR. Identical CDR3 proteins give one entry, which carries the most common genes and DNA. The sample contains approximately 1,000,000 distinct CDR3 sequences, about 29% of them found a single time. The ten most abundant clones make up over 25% of the sample.

This material consisted of PBMCs, mostly from graft donor cells, taken 360 days after TCRalphabeta/CD19-depleted stem cell transplant. This clonotype was obtained from a boy under three years old who had a stem cell transplant for SCID, so the T cells may come from the graft donor. The V and J genes are TRBV6-2 or TRBV6-3 and TRBJ2-4; 7 bases in between match TRBD1. The encoded CDR3 is CASRSSRQGENIQYF. The DNA sequence is as follows: TGTGCCAGCAGAAGTTCCAGACAGGGAGAAAACATTCAGTACTTC.